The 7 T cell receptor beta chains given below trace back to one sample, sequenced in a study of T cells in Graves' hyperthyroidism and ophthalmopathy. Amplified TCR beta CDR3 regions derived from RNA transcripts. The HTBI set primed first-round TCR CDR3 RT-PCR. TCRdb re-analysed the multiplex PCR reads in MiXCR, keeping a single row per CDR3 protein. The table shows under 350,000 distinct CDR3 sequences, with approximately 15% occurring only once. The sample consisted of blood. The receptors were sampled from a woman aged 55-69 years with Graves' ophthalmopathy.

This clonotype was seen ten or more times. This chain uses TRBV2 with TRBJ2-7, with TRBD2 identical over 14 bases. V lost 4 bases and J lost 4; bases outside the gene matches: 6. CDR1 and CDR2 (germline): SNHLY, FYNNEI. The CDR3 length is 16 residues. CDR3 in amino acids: CASSGATSGGVYEQYF. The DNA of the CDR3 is TGTGCCAGCAGTGGGGCGACTAGCGGGGGGGTTTACGAGCAGTACTTC.

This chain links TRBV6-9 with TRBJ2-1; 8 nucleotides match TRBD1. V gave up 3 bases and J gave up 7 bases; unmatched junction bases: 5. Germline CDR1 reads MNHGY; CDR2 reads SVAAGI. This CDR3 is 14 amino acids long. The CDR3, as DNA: TGTGCCAGCAGTTACCCCGGACAGGGAAATGAGCAGTTCTTC. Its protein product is CASSYPGQGNEQFF.

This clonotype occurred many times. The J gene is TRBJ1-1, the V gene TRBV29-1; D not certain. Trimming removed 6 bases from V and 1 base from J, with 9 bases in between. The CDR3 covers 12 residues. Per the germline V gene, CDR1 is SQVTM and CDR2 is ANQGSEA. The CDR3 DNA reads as TGCAGCGTAAAAACGGCGAACACTGAAGCTTTCTTT. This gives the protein CSVKTANTEAFF.

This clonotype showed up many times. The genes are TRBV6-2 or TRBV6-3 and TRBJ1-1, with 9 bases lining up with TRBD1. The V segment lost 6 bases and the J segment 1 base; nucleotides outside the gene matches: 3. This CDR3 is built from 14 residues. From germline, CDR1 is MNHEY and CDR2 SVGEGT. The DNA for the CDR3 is TGTGCCAGCAGACGGACAGGGGCGAACACTGAAGCTTTCTTT. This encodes CASRRTGANTEAFF.

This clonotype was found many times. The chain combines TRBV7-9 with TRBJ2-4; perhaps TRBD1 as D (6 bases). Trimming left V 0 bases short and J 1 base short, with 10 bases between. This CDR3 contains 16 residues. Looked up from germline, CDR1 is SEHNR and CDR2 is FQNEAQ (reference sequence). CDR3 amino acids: CASSLARDMAKNIQYF. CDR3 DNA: TGTGCCAGCAGCTTAGCCCGGGACATGGCCAAAAACATTCAGTACTTC.

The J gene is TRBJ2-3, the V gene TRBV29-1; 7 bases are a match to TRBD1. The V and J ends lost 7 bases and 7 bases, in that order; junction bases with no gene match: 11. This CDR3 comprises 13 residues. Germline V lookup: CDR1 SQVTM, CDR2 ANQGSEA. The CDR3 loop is CSEQTGTGNTQYF. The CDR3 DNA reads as TGCAGCGAGCAGACAGGGACGGGAAATACGCAGTATTTT.

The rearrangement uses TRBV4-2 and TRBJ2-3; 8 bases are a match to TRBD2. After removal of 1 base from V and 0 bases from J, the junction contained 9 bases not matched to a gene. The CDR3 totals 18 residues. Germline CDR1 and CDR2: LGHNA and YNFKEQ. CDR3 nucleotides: TGTGCCAGCAGCCAAGGGGCGGCTAGCGGGTTGAGCACAGATACGCAGTATTTT. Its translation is CASSQGAASGLSTDTQYF.